This T cell receptor (beta chain) was identified in a study of T cells expressing NK-cell markers. Study-level background: The study drew TCR beta repertoires from sorted CD3+CD56+NKG2C+, CD3+CD56+NKG2C- and CD3+CD56-NKG2C+ T cells. The sequencing cohort of eight donors included seven HCMV-seropositive individuals and one seronegative individual.

CDR1 is DFQATT, CDR2 SNEGSKA, per germline (reference sequence). CDR3 size: 15 residues. The authors generated TCR beta cDNA through 5'RACE template switching with UMIs. TCRdb re-called the 5' RACE reads and gives one entry per CDR3 protein, without DNA. Its table records about 150,000 distinct CDR3 sequences. The source is a woman aged 45-60 years in good health. This sequence joins TRBV20-1 and TRBJ1-2; the TCRdb D gene call, TRBD1, has no DNA to confirm it. Sequenced: blood T cells: a sorted CD56 or NKG2C T cell subset, CD4+ or CD8+ T cells, or bulk PBMC T cells (not recorded which). CDR3: CSALGQDRSPYGYTF.